These 18 T cell receptor beta chains came from one sample sequenced in a study of blood T cell repertoires in COVID-19. Here immunoSEQ multiplex PCR was the method, and the copy in TCRdb shows in-frame clones only, minus some. The sample yields some 390,000 clones, approximately 89% seen once. The sample taken for sequencing was PBMCs or T cells enriched from blood (not recorded which). These receptors were taken from a woman aged 25 to 39 who had recovered from COVID-19.

The chain links TRBV7-2 to TRBJ1-3; 9 positions agree with TRBD1. This CDR3 has 17 residues. The V gene end was trimmed by 3 bases and the J gene end by 2 bases; junction bases not matched to a gene: 8. CDR1 and CDR2 from the germline V gene are SGHTA and FQGNSA. CDR3 loop: CASSFDDRGSAGNTIYF. The CDR3 bases are TGTGCCAGCAGCTTTGATGACAGGGGGTCCGCTGGAAACACCATATATTTT.

At least ten counts were recorded for this clone. This chain links TRBV20-1 with TRBJ1-5; D may be TRBD1 (5 bases). Trimming removed 3 bases from V and 3 bases from J, with 15 bases in between. The CDR3 totals 15 residues. The germline V gene has CDR1 DFQATT and CDR2 SNEGSKA (reference sequence). Here the CDR3 reads CSASSGISFNQPQHF. The CDR3 coding sequence is TGCAGTGCTAGTTCAGGGATCAGTTTCAATCAGCCCCAGCATTTT.

The CDR3 sequence is CASSPKSTSGGYEQYF. CDR3 nucleotide sequence: TGTGCCAGCAGCCCGAAATCGACTAGCGGGGGATACGAGCAGTACTTC. The rearrangement uses TRBV7-2 and TRBJ2-7; 12 nucleotides line up with TRBD2. This CDR3 comprises 16 residues. V dropped 5 bases and J dropped 4; count of bases not matched to a gene: 9. The germline V gene has CDR1 SGHTA and CDR2 FQGNSA. The full variable domain, rest sourced from reference TRBV7-2 and TRBJ2-7, is GAGVSQSPSNKVTEKGKDVELRCDPISGHTALYWYRQSLGQGLEFLIYFQGNSAPDKSGLPSDRFSAERTGGSVSTLTIQRTQQEDSAVYLCASSPKSTSGGYEQYFGPGTRLTVT.

This chain joins TRBV27 and TRBJ2-7; 8 bases line up with TRBD2. The CDR3 is 15 amino acids. Germline CDR1 MNHEY, CDR2 SMNVEV (reference sequence). V lost 5 bases, J lost 4 bases, and 10 bases stayed unmatched. The CDR3 DNA reads as TGTGCCAGCAGTCTAGGGGCTAGCGGGTGGTACGAGCAGTACTTC. The encoded protein is CASSLGASGWYEQYF.

The V call is TRBV12-5, the J call TRBJ1-3; D is perhaps TRBD1 (5 bases). V gave up 0 bases and J gave up 4 bases, with 13 bases separating them. The germline V gene encodes CDR1 LGHNT and CDR2 FRNRAP. This CDR3 has 16 residues. CDR3 bases: TGTGCTAGTGGTTTGGTACGCGGCAGGGCGGGAAACACCATATATTTT. Its protein is CASGLVRGRAGNTIYF.

The chain has TRBV7-2 and TRBJ1-2; 8 positions match TRBD1. V lost 5 bases, J lost 4 bases, and 3 bases stayed unmatched. Looked up from germline, CDR1 is SGHTA and CDR2 is FQGNSA. The CDR3 covers 13 residues. CDR3 sequence (DNA): TGTGCCAGCAGCCTAGGGACAGGCTATGGCTACACCTTC. It codes for CASSLGTGYGYTF.

The chain is built from TRBV30 and TRBJ2-7; TRBD1 matches 8 bases. Germline V gene sequence: CDR1 GTSNPN, CDR2 SVGIG (reference sequence). This CDR3 is built from 11 residues. V gave up 4 bases and J gave up 12 bases; unmatched junction bases: 8. CDR3 in amino acids: CAWTGQGGLYF. The CDR3 bases are TGTGCCTGGACAGGACAGGGAGGTCTGTACTTC.

Comments on this clone: This specimen includes other DNA sequences encoding the same CDR3. CDR3 DNA: TGTGCCTGGAGCCAAGACAGGGGATATCAGCCCCAGCATTTT. This codes for CAWSQDRGYQPQHF. The V gene is TRBV30, the J gene TRBJ1-5; TRBD1 agrees at 8 bases. The J segment lost 5 bases and the V segment lost 3 bases, leaving 6 bases of the junction unmatched. CDR1 and CDR2 from the germline V gene are GTSNPN and SVGIG (reference sequence). This CDR3 spans 14 amino acids.

This clone showed up just once. The chain has TRBV29-1 and TRBJ2-1; 10 positions match TRBD1. This CDR3 region has 15 residues. Trimming cost V 3 bases and J 6 bases; bases outside gene matches: 8. Germline loops: CDR1 SQVTM, CDR2 ANQGSEA. The CDR3 reads CSVDVTGTGVNEQFF. The CDR3 nucleotides are TGCAGCGTTGATGTTACCGGGACAGGGGTCAATGAGCAGTTCTTC.

The rearrangement links TRBV14 to TRBJ1-4, with D tentatively TRBD1 (5 bases). CDR3 length equals 12 residues. CDR1 SGHDN and CDR2 FVKESK come from the germline V gene. V shed 4 bases and J shed 11 bases, with 11 bases lying between them. The CDR3 spells CASSLAGGKLFF. CDR3 coding DNA: TGTGCCAGCAGCCTCGCCGGGGGGAAACTGTTTTTT.

The chain has TRBV7-9 and TRBJ2-7; 10 nucleotides match TRBD2. The CDR3 is made up of 15 amino acids. In germline, CDR1 is SEHNR, CDR2 FQNEAQ (reference sequence). V was clipped by 5 bases and J by 6 bases; unmatched bases: 10. The CDR3, as DNA: TGTGCCAGCAGCCGAGGGCTAGCGGGAGCGGGCGAGCAGTACTTC. This translates into CASSRGLAGAGEQYF.

This clone occurred once. The CDR3 sequence is CATSATSGRSGYNEQFF. In DNA, the CDR3 is TGTGCCACCAGTGCTACTAGCGGGAGGTCTGGATACAATGAGCAGTTCTTC. The chain couples TRBV24-1 to TRBJ2-1, with TRBD2 matching over 12 bases. CDR3 size: 17 residues. Germline trimming cut 5 bases from V and 4 bases from J; bases unmatched to any gene: 8. Germline values: CDR1 KGHDR, CDR2 SFDVKD.

The chain recombines TRBV27 with TRBJ1-5; the match to TRBD1 covers 8 bases. CDR1 is MNHEY, CDR2 SMNVEV, per germline (reference sequence). CDR3 size: 17 residues. After removal of 8 bases from V and 3 bases from J, the junction contained 15 bases not matched to a gene. The CDR3 DNA sequence: TGTGCCAGCTCCCGAATGCAGGGGGCGGTAGTCAATCAGCCCCAGCATTTT. This sequence encodes CASSRMQGAVVNQPQHF.

The J gene is TRBJ1-6, the V gene TRBV25-1; D is unclear. CDR1 MGHDK and CDR2 SYGVNS come from the germline V gene. The CDR3 totals 13 residues. Trimming removed 4 bases from V and 7 bases from J, with 8 bases in between. CDR3 loop: CASSGVANSPLHF. The CDR3, as DNA: TGTGCCAGCAGTGGAGTTGCGAATTCACCCCTCCACTTT.

This clone was seen once. The chain uses TRBV25-1 and TRBJ2-1; 9 bases agree with TRBD1. The CDR3 is 17 amino acids. Trimming removed 0 bases from V and 5 bases from J; junction bases left unmatched: 8. Germline CDR1 MGHDK, CDR2 SYGVNS. CDR3 protein: CASSEYFYGDRDNEQFF. As DNA, the CDR3 is TGTGCCAGCAGTGAATATTTTTATGGGGACAGGGACAATGAGCAGTTCTTC.

The rearrangement joins TRBV6-6 to TRBJ2-5; 8 bases are a match to TRBD2. The germline V gene encodes CDR1 MNHNY and CDR2 SVGAGI (reference sequence). V lost 6 bases and J lost 3; bases outside the gene matches: 6. The CDR3 is 14 amino acids. The CDR3 DNA reads TGTGCCAGCAGGTTCACTAGCGGCGAAGAGACCCAGTACTTC. It encodes CASRFTSGEETQYF.

The chain carries TRBV11-3 and TRBJ2-5, with 10 bases identical to TRBD2. V was pared by 5 bases and J by 5 bases, with 5 bases of the junction left unmatched. The CDR3 is 14 amino acids. CDR1 is SGHNT and CDR2 is YENEEA in the germline V gene. CDR3 loop: CASSQLAGGETQYF. CDR3 nucleotides: TGTGCCAGCAGCCAGTTAGCGGGAGGTGAGACCCAGTACTTC.

This chain connects TRBV7-8 to TRBJ1-1; D may be TRBD1 (5 bases). The V gene lost 1 base and the J gene lost 0 bases, with 9 bases spanning the gap. The CDR3 contains 15 residues. Germline lookup yields CDR1 SGHVS and CDR2 FQNEAQ. In nucleotides, the CDR3 is TGTGCCAGCAGCTTAGTGCGGGACGTGAACACTGAAGCTTTCTTT. Its translation is CASSLVRDVNTEAFF.